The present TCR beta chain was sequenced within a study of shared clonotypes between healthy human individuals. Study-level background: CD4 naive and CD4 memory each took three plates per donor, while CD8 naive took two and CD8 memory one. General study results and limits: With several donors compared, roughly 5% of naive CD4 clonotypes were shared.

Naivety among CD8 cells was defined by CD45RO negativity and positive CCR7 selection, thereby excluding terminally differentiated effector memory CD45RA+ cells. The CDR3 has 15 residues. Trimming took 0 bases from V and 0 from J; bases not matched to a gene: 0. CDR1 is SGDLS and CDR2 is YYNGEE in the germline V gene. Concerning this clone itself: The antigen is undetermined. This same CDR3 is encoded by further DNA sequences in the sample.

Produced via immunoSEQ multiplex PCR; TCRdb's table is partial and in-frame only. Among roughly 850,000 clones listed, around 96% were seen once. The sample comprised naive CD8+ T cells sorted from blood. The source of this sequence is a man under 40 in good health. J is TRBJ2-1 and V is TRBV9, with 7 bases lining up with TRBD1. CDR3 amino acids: CASSVGDSSYNEQFF. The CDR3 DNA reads TGTGCCAGCAGCGTAGGGGACAGCTCCTACAATGAGCAGTTCTTC.